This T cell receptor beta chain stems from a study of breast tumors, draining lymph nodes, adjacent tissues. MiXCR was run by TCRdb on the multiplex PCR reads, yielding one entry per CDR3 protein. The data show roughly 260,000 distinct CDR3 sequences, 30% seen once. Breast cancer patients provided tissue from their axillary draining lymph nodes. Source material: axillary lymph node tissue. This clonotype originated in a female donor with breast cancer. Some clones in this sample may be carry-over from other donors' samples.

The CDR3 coding sequence is TGCAGTGCGCTTAATTCTAACTATGGCTACACCTTC. It translates to CSALNSNYGYTF. V and J are TRBV20-1 and TRBJ1-2; no clear D gene. The germline CDR1 and CDR2 sequences are DFQATT and SNEGSKA (reference sequence). The V end was cut by 6 bases, the J end by 0 bases, with 8 bases between. The CDR3 has 12 residues.